The 18 T cell receptor beta chains reported below all come from one sample, sequenced in a study of T cell responses to AZD1222 COVID-19 vaccine. The repertoire was sequenced with immunoSEQ multiplex PCR; TCRdb's copy has only in-frame clones and lacks some. The data hold 150,000 to 250,000 clones, with approximately 90% observed a single time. Sequences were derived from peripheral blood, sampled 28 days after the second AZD1222 dose. The receptor source for this set is an adult who received the AZD1222 COVID-19 vaccine.

The genes are TRBV25-1 and TRBJ2-7; TRBD1 matches at 8 bases. J gave up 3 bases and V 6 bases, and 4 bases lay outside the gene matches. The CDR3 loop spans 13 amino acids. Per germline, CDR1 MGHDK and CDR2 SYGVNS. CDR3 residues: CASRGQANYEQYF. CDR3 sequence (DNA): TGTGCCAGCAGGGGACAGGCCAACTACGAGCAGTACTTC.

V gene TRBV7-9 combines with J gene TRBJ2-2; a weak D match, TRBD2 (5 bases). The CDR3 covers 16 residues. CDR1 SEHNR and CDR2 FQNEAQ come from the germline V gene (reference sequence). V was shortened by 4 bases and J by 6 bases, with 18 bases between the two germline ends. CDR3: CASSSISRQAAGELFF. The CDR3, as DNA: TGTGCCAGCAGCTCAATATCCCGACAAGCGGCCGGGGAGCTGTTTTTT. The full variable domain, completed using reference TRBV7-9 and TRBJ2-2, is DTGVSQNPRHKITKRGQNVTFRCDPISEHNRLYWYRQTLGQGPEFLTYFQNEAQLEKSRLLSDRFSAERPKGSFSTLEIQRTEQGDSAMYLCASSSISRQAAGELFFGEGSRLTVL.

The chain carries TRBV2 and TRBJ2-5, with no clear D. This CDR3 contains 14 residues. Trimming took off 4 bases at V and 5 bases at J, with 14 bases between the two ends. Germline CDR1 reads SNHLY; CDR2 reads FYNNEI. CDR3 nucleotides: TGTGCCAGCAGTGTGAGTAGGGTGGTGGAGACCCAGTACTTC. Its protein is CASSVSRVVETQYF. Variable domain in full (rest from reference TRBV2 and TRBJ2-5): EPEVTQTPSHQVTQMGQEVILRCVPISNHLYFYWYRQILGQKVEFLVSFYNNEISEKSEIFDDQFSVERPDGSNFTLKIRSTKLEDSAMYFCASSVSRVVETQYFGPGTRLLVL.

V is TRBV10-3 and J is TRBJ1-5, with a possible D match to TRBD1 (5 bases). The CDR3 consists of 14 residues. V was cut by 4 bases and J by 6 bases, with 13 bases left in between. Germline V gene lookup returns CDR1 ENHRY and CDR2 SYGVKD. Written as DNA, the CDR3 is TGTGCCATCAGTGGGGACGGCAGGGTTCAGCCCCAGCATTTT. Translating gives CAISGDGRVQPQHF.

The chain couples TRBV6-1 to TRBJ1-3; D might be TRBD1 (6 bases). This CDR3 is 17 amino acids long. The ends were cut back, 3 bases at V and 2 bases at J, with 17 bases in the middle. CDR1 and CDR2 from the germline V gene are MNHNS and SASEGT. In nucleotides, the CDR3 is TGTGCCAGCAGTGACGGGGGCAGGTTGGGTGCTGGAAACACCATATATTTT. This encodes CASSDGGRLGAGNTIYF.

The chain carries TRBV4-3 and TRBJ1-4; 10 bases line up with TRBD1. This CDR3 has 15 amino acids. Germline V gene sequence: CDR1 LGHNA, CDR2 YSLEER. V gave up 2 bases and J gave up 5 bases; unmatched junction bases: 2. CDR3 in amino acids: CASSQWGQGNEKLFF. CDR3 bases: TGCGCCAGCAGCCAATGGGGACAGGGGAATGAAAAACTGTTTTTT.

The CDR3 here is CASSPRSSYNSPLHF. The CDR3, as DNA: TGTGCCAGCAGCCCACGATCCTCCTATAATTCACCCCTCCACTTT. The rearrangement joins TRBV7-6 to TRBJ1-6; unclear D gene. From germline, CDR1 is SGHVS and CDR2 FNYEAQ. Trimming removed 5 bases from V and 0 bases from J, with 8 bases in between. The CDR3 extends over 15 amino acids.

This chain joins TRBV28 and TRBJ2-2; 7 nucleotides match TRBD2. Trimming took 6 bases from V and 6 from J; bases not matched to a gene: 10. The CDR3 runs to 15 residues. Germline-derived CDR1 and CDR2 are MDHEN and SYDVKM. CDR3 nucleotides: TGTGCCAGCAGGGCGGTGAGGGAGGGATCCGGGGAGCTGTTTTTT. It translates to CASRAVREGSGELFF.

The CDR3 nucleotides read TGTGCCAGCAGCTTATCGAAACCGTTCCCCCTGAATACGCAGTATTTT. Translation gives CASSLSKPFPLNTQYF. The chain combines TRBV13 with TRBJ2-3; D not resolved. The CDR3 covers 16 residues. V lost 2 bases and J 7 bases, leaving 19 bases between the germline ends. Germline V gives CDR1 PRHDT, CDR2 FYEKMQ (reference sequence).

The rearrangement uses TRBV19 and TRBJ1-2; D call uncertain. Trimming pared 5 bases from V and 7 bases from J, leaving 14 bases between. There are 13 residues in the CDR3. Germline CDR1 LNHDA, CDR2 SQIVND (reference sequence). CDR3 sequence reads: CASSPNSVFGYTF. The CDR3 DNA reads TGTGCCAGTAGTCCAAACTCGGTATTTGGCTACACCTTC.

The V call is TRBV6-5, the J call TRBJ1-1; tentatively, D is TRBD1 (6 bases). Trimming removed 2 bases from V and 5 bases from J, with 6 bases in between. This CDR3 has 12 amino acids. The V gene's germline CDR1 is MNHEY and CDR2 SVGAGI. The CDR3 DNA sequence: TGTGCCAGCAGTTACGACAGGACTGAAGCTTTCTTT. Translated: CASSYDRTEAFF.

The chain recombines TRBV4-2 with TRBJ1-5; D is perhaps TRBD1 (6 bases). The germline V and J ends were trimmed by 1 base and 4 bases, with 11 bases remaining between them. Germline-derived CDR1 and CDR2 are LGHNA and YNFKEQ. The CDR3 length is 15 residues. The CDR3 loop is CASSQGPGVNQPQHF. The CDR3 DNA reads as TGTGCCAGCAGCCAAGGTCCAGGGGTAAATCAGCCCCAGCATTTT.

This clone was seen only once. This sequence joins TRBV5-1 and TRBJ2-7, with 10 bases identical to TRBD2. CDR1 and CDR2 (germline): SGHRS, YFSETQ. This CDR3 is built from 15 residues. V lost 0 bases, J lost 6 bases, and 6 bases stayed unmatched. CDR3 coding DNA: TGCGCCAGCAGCTTGGATCCTAGCGGGAGTTTCGAGCAGTACTTC. Residues: CASSLDPSGSFEQYF.

The genes are TRBV21-1 and TRBJ1-4. TRBV21-1 is designated a pseudogene. CDR3 size: 15 residues. The CDR3 is CASSSGTNWQEKLFF. The CDR3 bases are TGTGCCAGCAGCAGCGGGACGAATTGGCAAGAAAAACTGTTTTTT.

The chain employs TRBV5-1 and TRBJ1-2; TRBD1 matches 7 bases. J lost 0 bases, V lost 3 bases, and 5 bases had no gene match. Germline V lookup: CDR1 SGHRS, CDR2 YFSETQ. CDR3 length: 15 residues. The CDR3 here is CASSYGQAANYGYTF. For the CDR3, the DNA is TGCGCCAGCAGCTATGGACAGGCAGCTAACTATGGCTACACCTTC.

The J gene is TRBJ1-4, the V gene TRBV15, with TRBD1 matching 10 bases. Germline V lookup: CDR1 LNHNV, CDR2 YYDKDF (reference sequence). CDR3 size: 15 residues. Trimming removed 5 bases from V and 8 bases from J; junction bases left unmatched: 8. The CDR3 bases are TGTGCCACCAGCGGGGAAGGGACAGGGGCCGAAAAACTGTTTTTT. Its translation: CATSGEGTGAEKLFF.

The chain couples TRBV18 to TRBJ1-5; D uncertain. The CDR3 length is 15 residues. The germline V gene encodes CDR1 KGHSH and CDR2 LQKENI. V was cut by 3 bases and J by 1 base, with 10 bases left in between. Written as DNA, the CDR3 is TGTGCCAGCTCACCGGGGAGGGTAAGCAATCAGCCCCAGCATTTT. This encodes CASSPGRVSNQPQHF.

The genes are TRBV5-1 and TRBJ2-1; D gene uncertain. There are 15 residues in the CDR3. Per germline, CDR1 SGHRS and CDR2 YFSETQ. V was clipped by 1 base and J by 0 bases, with 8 bases between them. Here the CDR3 reads CASSLFEVSYNEQFF. The CDR3 nucleotides are TGCGCCAGCAGCTTGTTTGAGGTCTCCTACAATGAGCAGTTCTTC.